The 25 T cell receptor beta chains in this list originate from one sample, sequenced in a study of T cell repertoires in ileal Crohn's disease. The time point denotes: neoterminal ileum biopsy at postoperative endoscopy, about 6 months after surgery. Measured with immunoSEQ multiplex PCR; TCRdb has only the in-frame clones, and not every one. The repertoire holds about 12,000 clones, with 75% to 85% as singletons. Sequencing used ileal tissue. The receptors originated from an adult with Crohn's disease.

The chain couples TRBV19 to TRBJ1-2; 7 bases are shared with TRBD1. Germline CDR1 is LNHDA and CDR2 is SQIVND (reference sequence). The CDR3 consists of 14 residues. The ends lost 10 bases at V and 4 bases at J; junction bases unmatched: 12. For the CDR3, the DNA is TGTGCCACTTCTGGGGGTTCAGGGGGCTATGGCTACACCTTC. This sequence encodes CATSGGSGGYGYTF.

The chain employs TRBV2 and TRBJ2-7; 7 bases are shared with TRBD2. The junction had 8 bases not matched to a gene; V was cut back by 5 bases and J by 4 bases. Germline CDR1 is SNHLY and CDR2 is FYNNEI. This CDR3 is 14 amino acids long. Here the CDR3 reads CASSRGRDGYEQYF. CDR3 DNA: TGTGCCAGCAGTCGGGGGAGGGATGGGTACGAGCAGTACTTC.

The rearrangement uses TRBV4-1 and TRBJ1-4; D may be TRBD1 (6 bases). Germline values: CDR1 MGHRA, CDR2 YSYEKL. The CDR3 length is 16 residues. V was trimmed by 5 bases and J by 6 bases, leaving 19 bases between them. Written as DNA, the CDR3 is TGCGCCAGCAGCTTTCAGTCGGACAGATCTTATGAAAAACTGTTTTTT. Its protein product is CASSFQSDRSYEKLFF.

The CDR3 DNA is TGTGCCACCACAGGGGGCCTTAACACTGAAGCTTTCTTT. Encoded protein: CATTGGLNTEAFF. The rearrangement joins TRBV6-5 to TRBJ1-1; 9 bases align to TRBD1. CDR3 size: 13 residues. Per the germline V gene, CDR1 is MNHEY and CDR2 is SVGAGI. The J segment lost 2 bases and the V segment lost 10 bases, leaving 5 bases of the junction unmatched.

The chain recombines TRBV5-1 with TRBJ2-2, with D possibly TRBD2 on 6 matching bases. Germline V CDR1 and CDR2: SGHRS, YFSETQ. V was clipped by 7 bases and J by 0 bases, with 13 bases between them. The CDR3 loop spans 15 amino acids. The CDR3: CASFARDSNTGELFF. The CDR3 DNA follows: TGCGCCAGCTTTGCCCGGGACTCGAACACCGGGGAGCTGTTTTTT.

The V and J genes are TRBV5-6 and TRBJ1-3, with 9 bases aligning to TRBD1. The J call could be wrong; TRBJ2-2 is a better fit for the DNA end. Germline V gives CDR1 SGHDT, CDR2 YYEEEE. The CDR3 spans 15 residues. CDR3 protein: CASSPWDRELGELFF. CDR3 bases: TGTGCCAGCAGCCCATGGGACAGGGAGTTGGGGGAGCTGTTTTTT.

The chain couples TRBV7-8 to TRBJ1-2; D perhaps matches TRBD1 (6 bases). Trimming took off 4 bases at V and 0 bases at J, with 18 bases between the two ends. Germline V gene lookup returns CDR1 SGHVS and CDR2 FQNEAQ. The CDR3 runs to 17 residues. CDR3 bases: TGTGCCAGCAGCTCCCGACCGGGGGGGCTCGCTAACTATGGCTACACCTTC. Its translation is CASSSRPGGLANYGYTF.

The chain has TRBV2 and TRBJ1-3, with TRBD1 as a possible D gene (5 bases). Germline lookup yields CDR1 SNHLY and CDR2 FYNNEI. The CDR3 is 14 residues long. The V and J ends lost 8 bases and 0 bases respectively, with 11 bases between them. The CDR3 bases are TGTGCCAGCGCGACAGCCACCTCTGGAAACACCATATATTTT. Translation: CASATATSGNTIYF. Supplemented by reference TRBV2 and TRBJ1-3, the full variable domain reads EPEVTQTPSHQVTQMGQEVILRCVPISNHLYFYWYRQILGQKVEFLVSFYNNEISEKSEIFDDQFSVERPDGSNFTLKIRSTKLEDSAMYFCASATATSGNTIYFGEGSWLTVV.

The sample holds a few counts of this clone. J is TRBJ1-2 and V is TRBV7-9; 10 bases align to TRBD1. After removal of 3 bases from V and 7 bases from J, the junction contained 8 bases not matched to a gene. Germline V lookup: CDR1 SEHNR, CDR2 FQNEAQ (reference sequence). CDR3 length equals 15 residues. In DNA, the CDR3 is TGTGCCAGCAGCTTGGTGACAGGGGGCATTGTTGGCTACACCTTC. Translated, it gives CASSLVTGGIVGYTF.

This rearrangement joins TRBV29-1 to TRBJ2-7; D perhaps matches TRBD1 (6 bases). The CDR3 is 13 residues long. The V and J ends lost 2 bases and 3 bases respectively, with 11 bases between them. Germline V lookup: CDR1 SQVTM, CDR2 ANQGSEA. The CDR3 region is CSVEQGKNYEQYF. The CDR3 coding sequence is TGCAGCGTTGAACAGGGGAAAAACTACGAGCAGTACTTC.

The chain couples TRBV5-4 to TRBJ1-2, with a weak D call TRBD1 (5 bases). V dropped 2 bases and J dropped 4 bases, with 9 bases sitting between them. CDR3 length: 13 residues. The germline CDR1 and CDR2 sequences are SGHNT and YYREEE (reference sequence). In DNA form, the CDR3 reads TGTGCCAGCAGCTTAGACAGTAGCTATGGCTACACCTTC. Its protein product is CASSLDSSYGYTF. Looking up the rest from reference TRBV5-4 and TRBJ1-2 gives the full variable domain: ETGVTQSPTHLIKTRGQQVTLRCSSQSGHNTVSWYQQALGQGPQFIFQYYREEENGRGNFPPRFSGLQFPNYSSELNVNALELDDSALYLCASSLDSSYGYTFGSGTRLTVV.

The chain joins TRBV7-9 to TRBJ1-3; D is possibly TRBD1 (6 bases). With 5 bases removed from V and 7 bases from J, the gap between germline ends came to 21 bases. Germline CDR1 reads SEHNR; CDR2 reads FQNEAQ (reference sequence). The CDR3 is 16 residues long. The CDR3 DNA reads TGTGCCAGCAGCCCGCGGGGGCGCACCCAGTGGAACACCATATATTTT. This gives the protein CASSPRGRTQWNTIYF.

The CDR3 DNA follows: TGTGCCAGCAGTCTTACAGGGTCCTACGAGCAGTACTTC. It codes for CASSLTGSYEQYF. This chain connects TRBV2 to TRBJ2-7; D perhaps matches TRBD1 (6 bases). Germline-derived CDR1 and CDR2 are SNHLY and FYNNEI. Trimming took 5 bases from V and 1 from J, leaving 9 bases between them. This CDR3 is built from 13 residues.

The chain carries TRBV6-5 and TRBJ2-7; tentatively, D is TRBD2 (5 bases). The V end was cut by 2 bases, the J end by 4 bases, with 9 bases between. CDR1 and CDR2 from the germline V gene are MNHEY and SVGAGI. The CDR3 is 13 amino acids. For the CDR3, the DNA is TGTGCCAGCAGTTACAGCGGTATTTACGAGCAGTACTTC. It translates to CASSYSGIYEQYF.

This clone was observed once. This rearrangement joins TRBV4-2 to TRBJ2-4; the D is unclear. This CDR3 spans 13 amino acids. Trimming took 2 bases from V and 5 from J, leaving 7 bases between them. Germline V gene sequence: CDR1 LGHNA, CDR2 YNFKEQ. CDR3 DNA: TGTGCCAGCAGCCAATTTTCAGAAAACATTCAGTACTTC. Its protein product is CASSQFSENIQYF.

The V and J genes are TRBV5-1 and TRBJ1-2, with 11 bases fitting TRBD1. This CDR3 spans 14 amino acids. Trimming removed 4 bases from V and 4 bases from J; junction bases left unmatched: 3. Germline V CDR1 and CDR2: SGHRS, YFSETQ. CDR3 residues: CASSRDRGGYGYTF. The CDR3 region has the DNA TGCGCCAGCAGCAGGGACAGGGGGGGCTATGGCTACACCTTC.

This chain connects TRBV5-1 to TRBJ1-3, with 8 bases fitting TRBD1. Germline V CDR1 and CDR2: SGHRS, YFSETQ. The CDR3 covers 14 residues. With 4 bases clipped from V and 4 bases from J, the junction kept 4 bases outside the gene matches. The DNA for the CDR3 is TGCGCCAGCAGCGTGACAGGGGACGGAAACACCATATATTTT. It codes for CASSVTGDGNTIYF.

The chain recombines TRBV30 with TRBJ2-7; 9 nucleotides line up with TRBD1. This CDR3 has 14 amino acids. J lost 1 base, V lost 3 bases, and 4 bases had no gene match. The germline V gene encodes CDR1 GTSNPN and CDR2 SVGIG (reference sequence). The DNA of the CDR3 is TGTGCCTGGAGCGGGACAGGGAGGTCCTACGAGCAGTACTTC. The encoded protein is CAWSGTGRSYEQYF.

The genes are TRBV10-1 and TRBJ2-3; TRBD2 matches 14 bases. J lost 6 bases, V lost 3 bases, and 11 bases had no gene match. Germline loops: CDR1 WNHNN, CDR2 SYGVQD (reference sequence). The CDR3 has 18 residues. The CDR3 here is CASSDPTGTSGSKDTQYF. DNA for the CDR3: TGCGCCAGCAGTGACCCAACCGGGACTAGCGGGAGTAAGGATACGCAGTATTTT.

The chain joins TRBV19 to TRBJ2-1, with D perhaps matching TRBD2 (6 bases). The germline V gene encodes CDR1 LNHDA and CDR2 SQIVND (reference sequence). This CDR3 is 15 amino acids long. V was trimmed by 3 bases and J by 6 bases, leaving 15 bases between them. CDR3 in amino acids: CASSIGGTLSNEQFF. Here the CDR3 DNA reads TGTGCCAGTAGTATTGGCGGGACTCTTTCCAATGAGCAGTTCTTC.

This chain connects TRBV6-1 to TRBJ2-3; D gene ambiguous. Germline CDR1 reads MNHNS; CDR2 reads SASEGT. V gave up 6 bases and J gave up 4 bases, with 17 bases separating them. CDR3 length: 15 amino acids. CDR3 residues: CASRPERLGADTQYF. As DNA, the CDR3 is TGTGCCAGCAGACCTGAAAGGCTGGGCGCAGATACGCAGTATTTT.

The chain links TRBV6-4 to TRBJ1-6, with 10 bases lining up with TRBD1. J lost 10 bases, V lost 0 bases, and 0 bases had no gene match. Germline V CDR1 and CDR2: MRHNA, SNTAGT. The CDR3 contains 14 residues. Here the CDR3 DNA reads TGTGCCAGCAGTGACTCGACAGGGGGCTCACCCCTCCACTTT. Translating gives CASSDSTGGSPLHF.

The rearrangement joins TRBV28 to TRBJ1-2, with TRBD1 matching over 7 bases. Germline V CDR1 and CDR2: MDHEN, SYDVKM. Trimming at V came to 1 base and at J to 10 bases, leaving 9 bases not matched to a gene. CDR3 length: 14 residues. This chain's CDR3 is CASSLYRGGNFYTF. DNA for the CDR3: TGTGCCAGCAGTTTATACAGGGGTGGCAATTTCTACACCTTC.

This clone was picked up one time. One end of the junction varies from germline; a read error may be responsible. The V gene is TRBV7-7, the J gene TRBJ2-5; weak D call: TRBD2 (5 bases). Germline CDR1 SSHAT, CDR2 FNYEAQ (reference sequence). The CDR3 consists of 15 residues. CDR3 sequence reads: CASSLARGFQETQYF. The CDR3 DNA reads as TGTGCTAGCAGCTTAGCAAGAGGGTTCCAAGAGACCCAGTACTTC.

The gene calls are TRBV6-1 and TRBJ2-1, with 11 bases aligning to TRBD1. Germline values: CDR1 MNHNS, CDR2 SASEGT. CDR3 size: 15 residues. V trimming: 7 bases; J trimming: 7 bases; junction bases outside the gene matches: 9. Here the CDR3 DNA reads TGTGCCAGCAAGCTAGGGACAGGGGGGCTAAATGAGCAGTTCTTC. Its translation: CASKLGTGGLNEQFF.